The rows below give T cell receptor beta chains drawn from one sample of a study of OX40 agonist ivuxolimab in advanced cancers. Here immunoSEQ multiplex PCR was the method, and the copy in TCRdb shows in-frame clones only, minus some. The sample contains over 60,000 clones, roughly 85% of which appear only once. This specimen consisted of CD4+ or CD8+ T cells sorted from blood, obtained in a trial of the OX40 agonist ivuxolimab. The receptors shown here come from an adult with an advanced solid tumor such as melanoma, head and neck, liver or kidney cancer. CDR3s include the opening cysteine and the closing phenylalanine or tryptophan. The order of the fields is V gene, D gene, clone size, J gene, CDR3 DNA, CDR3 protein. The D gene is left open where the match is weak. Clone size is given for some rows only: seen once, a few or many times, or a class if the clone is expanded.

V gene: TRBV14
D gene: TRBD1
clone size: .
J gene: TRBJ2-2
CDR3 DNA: TGTGCCAGCAGCCCTCCCATGGACAGGATCACCGGGGAGCTGTTTTTT
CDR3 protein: CASSPPMDRITGELFF

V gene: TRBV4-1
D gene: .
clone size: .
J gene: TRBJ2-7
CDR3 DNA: TGCGCCAGCAGCCTCATCGGGATCCCTTTCTACGAGCAGTACTTC
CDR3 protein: CASSLIGIPFYEQYF

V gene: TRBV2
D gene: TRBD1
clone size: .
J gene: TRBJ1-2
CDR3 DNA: TGTGCCAGCAGTGGACAGGGTCGGCCCTATGGCTACACCTTC
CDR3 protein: CASSGQGRPYGYTF

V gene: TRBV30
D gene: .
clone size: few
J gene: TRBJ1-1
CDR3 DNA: TGTGCCTGGAGTGTAGGGGGGCCGGGGACTGAAGCTTTCTTT
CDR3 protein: CAWSVGGPGTEAFF

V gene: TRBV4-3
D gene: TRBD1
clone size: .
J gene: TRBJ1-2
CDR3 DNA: TGCGCCAGCAGTCGAGAACAGGGGATCGATGGCTACACCTTC
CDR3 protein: CASSREQGIDGYTF

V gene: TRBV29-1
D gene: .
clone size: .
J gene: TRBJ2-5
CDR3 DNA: TGCAGCGTTGTGGGGGAGAGGGAGACCCAGTACTTC
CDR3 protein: CSVVGERETQYF

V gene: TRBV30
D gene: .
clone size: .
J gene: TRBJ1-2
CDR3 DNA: TGTGCCCGCTCCCGTGGGGGGACCGGCTATGGCTACACCTTC
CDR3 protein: CARSRGGTGYGYTF

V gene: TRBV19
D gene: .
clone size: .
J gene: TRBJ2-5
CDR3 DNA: TGTGCCAGTAGTAGCAGGGGCCGCCAAGAGACCCAGTACTTC
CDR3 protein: CASSSRGRQETQYF

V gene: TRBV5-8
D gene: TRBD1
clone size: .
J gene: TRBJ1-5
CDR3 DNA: TGTGCCAGCAGCCTTATGGCGGCAGGGGGGAGCAATCAGCCCCAGCATTTT
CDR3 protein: CASSLMAAGGSNQPQHF

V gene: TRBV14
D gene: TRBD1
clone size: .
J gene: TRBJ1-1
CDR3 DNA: TGTGCCAGCAGCCAAAGAGGTGGACAGGGATTCTTGAACACTGAAGCTTTCTTT
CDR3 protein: CASSQRGGQGFLNTEAFF

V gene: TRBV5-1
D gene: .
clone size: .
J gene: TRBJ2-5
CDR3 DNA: TGCGCCAGCAGCGTTTCCGGGACAATGGAGACCCAGTACTTC
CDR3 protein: CASSVSGTMETQYF

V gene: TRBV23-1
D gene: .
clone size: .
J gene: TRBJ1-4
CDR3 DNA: TGCGCCAGCAGTCCAGTTCGGATTCGCGGGTTTTTT
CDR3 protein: CASSPVRIRGFF

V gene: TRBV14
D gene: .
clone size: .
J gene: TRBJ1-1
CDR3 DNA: TGTGCCAGCAGCCCGGACGGATTGAACACTGAAGCTTTCTTT
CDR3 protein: CASSPDGLNTEAFF

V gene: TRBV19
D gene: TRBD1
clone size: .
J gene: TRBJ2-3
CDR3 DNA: TGTGCCAGTAGTGCATGGGACAGGGACACAGATACGCAGTATTTT
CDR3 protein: CASSAWDRDTDTQYF

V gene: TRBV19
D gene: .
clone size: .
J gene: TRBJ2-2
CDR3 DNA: TGTGCCAGTAGTATCGGGAGCGCGAACACCGGGGAGCTGTTTTTT
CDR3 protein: CASSIGSANTGELFF

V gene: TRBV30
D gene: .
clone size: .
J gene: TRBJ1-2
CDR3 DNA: TGTGCCTGGAGTGTTAGGGGCGTCAATGGCTACACCTTC
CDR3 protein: CAWSVRGVNGYTF

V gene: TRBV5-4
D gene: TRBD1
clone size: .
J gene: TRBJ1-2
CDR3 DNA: TGTGCCAGCAGCCTCCCGGGACAGGGCTACACCTTC
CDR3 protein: CASSLPGQGYTF

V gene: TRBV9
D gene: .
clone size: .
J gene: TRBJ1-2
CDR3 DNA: TGTGCCAGCAGCGTAGCGGGAGGGCCCGGCTACACCTTC
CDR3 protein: CASSVAGGPGYTF

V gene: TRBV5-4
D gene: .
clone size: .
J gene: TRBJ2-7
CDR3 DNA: TGTGCCAGCAGCTTGGACAGGGTGCAGCAGTACTTC
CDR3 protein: CASSLDRVQQYF

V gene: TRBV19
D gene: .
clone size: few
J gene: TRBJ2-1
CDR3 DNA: TGTGCCAGTACCCCGCAGGATCGTAGTTACAATGAGCAGTTCTTC
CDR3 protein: CASTPQDRSYNEQFF

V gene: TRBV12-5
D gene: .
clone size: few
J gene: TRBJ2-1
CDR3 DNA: TGTGCTAGTGGCCGGGACTCCCACCCCAATGAGCAGTTCTTC
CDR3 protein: CASGRDSHPNEQFF

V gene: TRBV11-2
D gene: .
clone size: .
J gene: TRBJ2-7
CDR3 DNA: TGTGCCAGCAGCCGCTGGACGACCCTGGGGGGTTACGAGCAGTACTTC
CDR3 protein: CASSRWTTLGGYEQYF

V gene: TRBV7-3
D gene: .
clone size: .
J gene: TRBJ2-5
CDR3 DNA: TGTGCCAGCAGCCGAGGGGGGCGGGAGACCCAGTACTTC
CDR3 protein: CASSRGGRETQYF

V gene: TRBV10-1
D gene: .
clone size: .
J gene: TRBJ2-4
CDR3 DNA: TGCGCCATCGCACAGGGTAGGAGGACCAAAAACATTCAGTACTTC
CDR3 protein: CAIAQGRRTKNIQYF

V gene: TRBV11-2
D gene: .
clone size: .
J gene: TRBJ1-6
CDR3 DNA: TGTGCCAGCAGCTTAGGGGTTTCTAATTCACCCCTCCACTTT
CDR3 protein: CASSLGVSNSPLHF

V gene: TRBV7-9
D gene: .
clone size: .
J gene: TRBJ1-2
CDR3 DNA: TGTGCCAGCAGCTATGAGGAGGGCGGCTACACCTTC
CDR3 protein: CASSYEEGGYTF

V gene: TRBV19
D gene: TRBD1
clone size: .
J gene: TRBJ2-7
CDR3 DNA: TGTGCCAGTAGTATACGGGGACAGCAATACGAGCAGTACTTC
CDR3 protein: CASSIRGQQYEQYF

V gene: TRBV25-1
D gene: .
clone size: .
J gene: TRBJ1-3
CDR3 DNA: TGTGCCAGCAGTTCGGTTGTTGGAAACACCATATATTTT
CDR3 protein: CASSSVVGNTIYF